A selection of T cell receptor beta chains follows, all from one sample in a study of blood T cell repertoires in COVID-19. Sequencing used immunoSEQ multiplex PCR; TCRdb keeps in-frame clones, though not all of them. The sample records roughly 110,000 clones, roughly 90% being singletons. Sequencing was done on a sample of peripheral blood. These receptors originate from a middle-aged man with active or convalescent COVID-19. Both conserved end residues are part of each CDR3. The order of the fields is CDR3 DNA, CDR3 protein, clone size, D gene, J gene, V gene. A D gene is named only where the DNA matches it firmly. A clone size is listed for some rows: how often the clone was seen (once, few, many), or a class if it is expanded.

DNA: TGTGCCATCAGCGGGACCGGGACAGGGGTAAACACCGGGGAGCTGTTTTTT
CDR3: CAISGTGTGVNTGELFF
size: -
D: TRBD1
J: TRBJ2-2
V: TRBV10-3

DNA: TGTGCCAGCACCCAGCGCCGGGACTCCTACGAGCAGTACTTC
CDR3: CASTQRRDSYEQYF
size: few
D: -
J: TRBJ2-7
V: TRBV6-5

DNA: TGCGCCAGCAGCTCCGCGAGTGGGGCCTCTGGGGCCAACGTCCTGACTTTC
CDR3: CASSSASGASGANVLTF
size: -
D: -
J: TRBJ2-6
V: TRBV5-1

DNA: TGTGCCAGTAGTCCGCGACAGGGAGTCTATCAGCCCCAGCATTTT
CDR3: CASSPRQGVYQPQHF
size: -
D: TRBD1
J: TRBJ1-5
V: TRBV19

DNA: TGTGCCATCGGTCAACTAGTGGATACGCAGTATTTT
CDR3: CAIGQLVDTQYF
size: -
D: -
J: TRBJ2-3
V: TRBV10-3

DNA: TGCGCCAGCAGCTTGGCCCAATGGGCGAACACTGAAGCTTTCTTT
CDR3: CASSLAQWANTEAFF
size: -
D: -
J: TRBJ1-1
V: TRBV5-1

DNA: TGTGCCAGCAGTGAAGGCGCGGGAGGATCCTACAATGAGCAGTTCTTC
CDR3: CASSEGAGGSYNEQFF
size: -
D: TRBD2
J: TRBJ2-1
V: TRBV6-4

DNA: TGTGCCAGCAGTTTTCCGCCCGGGGGTGGCTACACCTTC
CDR3: CASSFPPGGGYTF
size: -
D: -
J: TRBJ1-2
V: TRBV12-3/TRBV12-4

DNA: TGTGCCACCGGGACAGGGAGAAACGAGCAGTACTTC
CDR3: CATGTGRNEQYF
size: -
D: TRBD1
J: TRBJ2-7
V: TRBV10-3

DNA: TGTGCCAGCGGGGCAGGGGGTGTCGGGGAGCTGTTTTTT
CDR3: CASGAGGVGELFF
size: -
D: TRBD1
J: TRBJ2-2
V: TRBV6-5

DNA: TGTGCCAGCAGTCCGTGGGACAGAGCTAACTATGGCTACACCTTC
CDR3: CASSPWDRANYGYTF
size: -
D: TRBD1
J: TRBJ1-2
V: TRBV28

DNA: TGTGCCAGCAGTTATCAGGGTGGCTACACCTTC
CDR3: CASSYQGGYTF
size: -
D: -
J: TRBJ1-2
V: TRBV6-5

DNA: TGTGCCAGCAGCTTAGTATCCAGAAACTATGGCTACACCTTC
CDR3: CASSLVSRNYGYTF
size: -
D: -
J: TRBJ1-2
V: TRBV7-2

DNA: TGTGCCAGCAGTAGCCTAGATGAAGCTTTCTTT
CDR3: CASSSLDEAFF
size: -
D: -
J: TRBJ1-1
V: TRBV12-3/TRBV12-4

DNA: TGCAGTGCTACGGGTAACTATGGCTACACCTTC
CDR3: CSATGNYGYTF
size: -
D: -
J: TRBJ1-2
V: TRBV20-1

DNA: TGTGCCATCACGGGAGGGGGAGTTGTGGACACCATATATTTT
CDR3: CAITGGGVVDTIYF
size: -
D: -
J: TRBJ1-3
V: TRBV10-3

DNA: TGTGCCAGCAGCTCGGGACAGGGGGCGGTAAAACTGTTTTTT
CDR3: CASSSGQGAVKLFF
size: -
D: TRBD1
J: TRBJ1-4
V: TRBV7-8

DNA: TGTGCCAGTCAGTTTTTGGTTGGTGACAGGATATTATTT
CDR3: CASQFLVGDRILF
size: -
D: -
J: TRBJ1-1
V: TRBV6-5

DNA: TGTGCCATCGGGGGGGGCGAATCCCTCTACGAGCAGTACTTC
CDR3: CAIGGGESLYEQYF
size: -
D: -
J: TRBJ2-7
V: TRBV10-3

DNA: TGTGCCAGCAGCCAAGATTGGAGAGGCGCGGAGACCCAGTACTTC
CDR3: CASSQDWRGAETQYF
size: once
D: -
J: TRBJ2-5
V: TRBV3-1/TRBV3-2

DNA: TGTGCCAGCAGCTCGCGCGGGAGCTCCTACGAGCAGTACTTC
CDR3: CASSSRGSSYEQYF
size: -
D: TRBD2
J: TRBJ2-7
V: TRBV7-3

DNA: TGTGCCAGCAGTTTCGGTCCCGGGGAGCTGTTTTTT
CDR3: CASSFGPGELFF
size: -
D: -
J: TRBJ2-2
V: TRBV27

DNA: TGTGCCAGTAGTAAGACAGGGGTCATCTACGAGCAGTACTTC
CDR3: CASSKTGVIYEQYF
size: few
D: TRBD1
J: TRBJ2-7
V: TRBV19

DNA: TGTGCCAGCAGCCCTGGGACTAGCGGGAGCTACGAGCAGTACTTC
CDR3: CASSPGTSGSYEQYF
size: -
D: TRBD2
J: TRBJ2-7
V: TRBV3-1/TRBV3-2

DNA: TGTGCCAGCTCAACAGGACAGTTCGCGAACACCGGGGAGCTGTTTTTT
CDR3: CASSTGQFANTGELFF
size: -
D: -
J: TRBJ2-2
V: TRBV18

DNA: TGCAGCCCCGGAGAATACAGGGGGAGGGTGGGCACTGAAGCTTTCTTT
CDR3: CSPGEYRGRVGTEAFF
size: once
D: TRBD1
J: TRBJ1-1
V: TRBV29-1

DNA: TGCGCCAGCAGTGAGTCTAAAGGGGCGGACACTGAAGCTTTCTTT
CDR3: CASSESKGADTEAFF
size: once
D: -
J: TRBJ1-1
V: TRBV10-1

DNA: TGTGCCAGCAGCTTAGCGCATGGCAGCTATAATTCACCCCTCCACTTT
CDR3: CASSLAHGSYNSPLHF
size: -
D: -
J: TRBJ1-6
V: TRBV7-2

DNA: TGTGCCAGCAGGACACAGGGATCCTATAATTCACCCCTCCACTTT
CDR3: CASRTQGSYNSPLHF
size: -
D: -
J: TRBJ1-6
V: TRBV7-9

DNA: TGTGCCAGTACCCTTCTCAGGGACAATGAGCAGTTCTTC
CDR3: CASTLLRDNEQFF
size: -
D: -
J: TRBJ2-1
V: TRBV19

DNA: TGTGCCAGTAGCCTGACTAGCGGGAGGGCATGGGAGCAGTACTTC
CDR3: CASSLTSGRAWEQYF
size: -
D: TRBD2
J: TRBJ2-7
V: TRBV19

DNA: TGTGCCAGCAGCCAGATGTCAGCGCACGCCGGGGAGCTGTTTTTT
CDR3: CASSQMSAHAGELFF
size: -
D: -
J: TRBJ2-2
V: TRBV3-1/TRBV3-2

DNA: TGTGCCTGGAGTGTACGTGCAGGGCTAGCGGGAGCCAATGAGCAGTTCTTC
CDR3: CAWSVRAGLAGANEQFF
size: once
D: TRBD2
J: TRBJ2-1
V: TRBV30

DNA: TGTGCCAGCAGGTCTAGTGGGGAGGCTCAGCCCCAGCATTTT
CDR3: CASRSSGEAQPQHF
size: -
D: -
J: TRBJ1-5
V: TRBV7-9

DNA: TGTGCCAGCAGCTATACCGGGGAGCTGTTTTTT
CDR3: CASSYTGELFF
size: -
D: -
J: TRBJ2-2
V: TRBV12-3/TRBV12-4

DNA: TGCGCCAGCAGTGGGGACTCTGAGGGACAGGGGGAGATAAATCAGCCCCAGCATTTT
CDR3: CASSGDSEGQGEINQPQHF
size: -
D: TRBD1
J: TRBJ1-5
V: TRBV10-1

DNA: TGTGCCAGTAGTGGGGACAGGGGGGGCCACGAGCAGTACTTC
CDR3: CASSGDRGGHEQYF
size: -
D: TRBD1
J: TRBJ2-7
V: TRBV19

DNA: TGTGCCAGCAGAGCCTCTCCGGGAGCGGGTCAGCCCCAGCATTTT
CDR3: CASRASPGAGQPQHF
size: once
D: -
J: TRBJ1-5
V: TRBV6-5

DNA: TGTGCCAGCCGGGGGAGTGGCGAGACCCAGTACTTC
CDR3: CASRGSGETQYF
size: -
D: -
J: TRBJ2-5
V: TRBV3-1/TRBV3-2

DNA: TGTGCCAGCAGCTTAGGGCCCGCCGCTAGCGGTTCCTCCTACAATGAGCAGTTCTTC
CDR3: CASSLGPAASGSSYNEQFF
size: -
D: TRBD2
J: TRBJ2-1
V: TRBV7-9

DNA: TGTGCCACCAGTGATTCTACTACAGGGGGACCACGAGGCTACACCTTC
CDR3: CATSDSTTGGPRGYTF
size: once
D: TRBD1
J: TRBJ1-2
V: TRBV24-1

DNA: TGTGCCAGCTCACCCGTCTCCGACTATGGCTACACCTTC
CDR3: CASSPVSDYGYTF
size: -
D: -
J: TRBJ1-2
V: TRBV18

DNA: TGTGCCAGCTCTAGCGGGGCCTCCTACGAGCAGTACTTC
CDR3: CASSSGASYEQYF
size: -
D: TRBD2
J: TRBJ2-7
V: TRBV27

DNA: TGTGCCAGCAGCTTCTGGAACACTGAAGCTTTCTTT
CDR3: CASSFWNTEAFF
size: few
D: -
J: TRBJ1-1
V: TRBV7-2

DNA: TGTGCCAGTGGCGGGTATAGCACAGATACGCAGTATTTT
CDR3: CASGGYSTDTQYF
size: -
D: -
J: TRBJ2-3
V: TRBV6-5

DNA: TGTGCCAGCAGACAGGTCTCCTATAATTCACCCCTCCACTTT
CDR3: CASRQVSYNSPLHF
size: -
D: -
J: TRBJ1-6
V: TRBV27

DNA: TGTGCCATCAGTGGGGGCCACGAGCAGTACTTC
CDR3: CAISGGHEQYF
size: -
D: -
J: TRBJ2-7
V: TRBV10-3

DNA: TGTGCCAGCAGCGAAACCGGGACAGGGGCCTATGGCTACACCTTC
CDR3: CASSETGTGAYGYTF
size: -
D: TRBD1
J: TRBJ1-2
V: TRBV9

DNA: TGTGCCAGCTCACCCCAGGGCGGATCTAGGAGATATGGCTACACCTTC
CDR3: CASSPQGGSRRYGYTF
size: -
D: -
J: TRBJ1-2
V: TRBV18

DNA: TGTGCCAGCAGATCAGGGTCCTATGGCTACACCTTC
CDR3: CASRSGSYGYTF
size: -
D: -
J: TRBJ1-2
V: TRBV25-1

DNA: TGTGCCAGCAGCTTAGCCCTAGGGGGAGGCTACACCTTC
CDR3: CASSLALGGGYTF
size: -
D: -
J: TRBJ1-2
V: TRBV11-1

DNA: TGTGCCAGCAGCCAAGTTCGACTTGATACGCAGTATTTT
CDR3: CASSQVRLDTQYF
size: once
D: -
J: TRBJ2-3
V: TRBV3-1/TRBV3-2

DNA: TGTGCCAGCAGCCTCCGGACAGAGTACAATGAGCAGTTCTTC
CDR3: CASSLRTEYNEQFF
size: -
D: -
J: TRBJ2-1
V: TRBV7-9

DNA: TGTGCCAGCAGCTTGGTGTCAGACACTGAAGCTTTCTTT
CDR3: CASSLVSDTEAFF
size: once
D: -
J: TRBJ1-1
V: TRBV5-4

DNA: TGTGCCGTAGGGGCAGGGAGGGTCACCGGGGAGCTGTTTTTT
CDR3: CAVGAGRVTGELFF
size: -
D: TRBD2
J: TRBJ2-2
V: TRBV28

DNA: TGTGCCAGCAGCATTTCCCCGGGACTCTTGAACTATGGCTACACCTTC
CDR3: CASSISPGLLNYGYTF
size: -
D: -
J: TRBJ1-2
V: TRBV7-9